The entry below gives a single T cell receptor beta chain sequence along with its context. Its antigen is not known. The sample belongs to a study of cytomegalovirus exposure and HLA in healthy donors. V was pared by 2 bases and J by 5 bases, with 3 bases between. This CDR3 is built from 11 residues. Germline CDR1 reads KGHSH; CDR2 reads LQKENI. Study-level results: Later analysis demonstrated an association between a missense DCLRE1C variant and TCR beta V- and J-gene trimming. Productive rates of about 87% or about 30% were seen for most TCR beta V segments in an earlier analysis.

The PCR employed 60 Vbeta primers together with 13 Jbeta primers. The table came from immunoSEQ multiplex PCR; TCRdb's copy has only in-frame clones and leaves some out. The table has some 180,000 clones, 70% to 80% seen once; the top ten hold around 1.5%. The sequence derives from a man aged 18 to 30 in good health and CMV-seronegative. The chain carries TRBV18 and TRBJ1-1, with no clear D. The sequencing input was PBMCs. In DNA, the CDR3 is TGTGCCAGCTCACCAGAGACTGAAGCTTTCTTT. It translates to CASSPETEAFF.